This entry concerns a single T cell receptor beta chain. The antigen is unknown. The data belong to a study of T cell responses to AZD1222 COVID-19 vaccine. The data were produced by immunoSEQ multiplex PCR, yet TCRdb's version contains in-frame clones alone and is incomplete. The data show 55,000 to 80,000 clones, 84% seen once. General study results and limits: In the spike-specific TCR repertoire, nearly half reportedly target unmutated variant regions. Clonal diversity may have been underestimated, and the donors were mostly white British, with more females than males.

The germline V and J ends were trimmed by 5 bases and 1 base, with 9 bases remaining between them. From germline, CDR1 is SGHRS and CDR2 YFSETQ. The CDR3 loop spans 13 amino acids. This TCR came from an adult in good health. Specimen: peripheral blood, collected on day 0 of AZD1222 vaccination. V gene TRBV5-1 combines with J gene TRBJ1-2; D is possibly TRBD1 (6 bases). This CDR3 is CASRRQDNYGYTF. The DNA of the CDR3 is TGCGCCAGCAGAAGACAGGATAACTATGGCTACACCTTC. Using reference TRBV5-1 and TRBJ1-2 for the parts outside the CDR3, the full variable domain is KAGVTQTPRYLIKTRGQQVTLSCSPISGHRSVSWYQQTPGQGLQFLFEYFSETQRNKGNFPGRFSGRQFSNSRSEMNVSTLELGDSALYLCASRRQDNYGYTFGSGTRLTVV.